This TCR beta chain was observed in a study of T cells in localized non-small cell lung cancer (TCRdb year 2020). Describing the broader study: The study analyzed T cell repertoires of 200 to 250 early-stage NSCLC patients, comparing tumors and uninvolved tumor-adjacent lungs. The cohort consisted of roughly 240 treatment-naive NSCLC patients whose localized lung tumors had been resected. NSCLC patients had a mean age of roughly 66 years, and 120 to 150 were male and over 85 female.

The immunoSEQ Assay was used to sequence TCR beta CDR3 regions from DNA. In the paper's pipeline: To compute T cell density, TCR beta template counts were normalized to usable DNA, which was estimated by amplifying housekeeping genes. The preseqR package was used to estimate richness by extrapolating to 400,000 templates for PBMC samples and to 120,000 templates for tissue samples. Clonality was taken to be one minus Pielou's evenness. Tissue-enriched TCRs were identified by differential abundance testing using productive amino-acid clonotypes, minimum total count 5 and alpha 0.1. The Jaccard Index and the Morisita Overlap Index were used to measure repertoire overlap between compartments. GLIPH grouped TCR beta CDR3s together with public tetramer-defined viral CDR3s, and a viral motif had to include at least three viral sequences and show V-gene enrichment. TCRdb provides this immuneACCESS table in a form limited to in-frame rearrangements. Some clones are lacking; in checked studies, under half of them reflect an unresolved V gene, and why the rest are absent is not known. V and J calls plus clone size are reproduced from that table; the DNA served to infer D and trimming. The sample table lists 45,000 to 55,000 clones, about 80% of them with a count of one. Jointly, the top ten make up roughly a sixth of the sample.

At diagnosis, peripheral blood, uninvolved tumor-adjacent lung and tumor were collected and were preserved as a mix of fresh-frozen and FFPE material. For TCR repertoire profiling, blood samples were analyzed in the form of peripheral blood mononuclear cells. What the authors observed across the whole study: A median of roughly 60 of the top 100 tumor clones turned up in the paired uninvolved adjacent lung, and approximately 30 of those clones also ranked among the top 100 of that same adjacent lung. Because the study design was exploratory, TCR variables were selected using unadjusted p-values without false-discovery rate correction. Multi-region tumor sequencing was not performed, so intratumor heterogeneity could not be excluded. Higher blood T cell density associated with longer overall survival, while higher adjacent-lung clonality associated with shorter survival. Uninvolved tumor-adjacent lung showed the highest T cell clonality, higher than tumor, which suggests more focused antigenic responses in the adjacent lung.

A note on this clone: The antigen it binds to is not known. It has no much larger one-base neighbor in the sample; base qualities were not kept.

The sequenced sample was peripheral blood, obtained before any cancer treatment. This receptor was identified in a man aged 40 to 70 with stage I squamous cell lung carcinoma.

The nucleotide sequence is given as TGTGCCAGCAGCTCCTCCTTAGCCCAAGGGCAGTTCTTC. It translates as CASSSSLAQGQFF. In this chain, TRBV7-3 is recombined with TRBJ2-1, with the D gene uncertain. Taken from the germline V gene, the CDR1 and CDR2 loops are SGHTA and FQGTGA. V is shortened by 4 bases, J by 12 bases, and the region joining them spans 16 bases. The CDR3 holds 13 amino acids from the cysteine to the phenylalanine. Here the CDR3 DNA is all that survives: 39 bases in frame from base 1.